This TCR beta chain was identified during a study of Ad26.COV2.S vaccination and SARS-CoV-2 variants. This clone has more than one count but fewer than ten. As for treatment: some 20 received Ad26.COV2.S at low or high dose, single or two shots; five or six received placebo; per-sample allocation not given. The investigators took samples on day 63 after the first vaccine or placebo injection. Ad26.COV2.S expressed prefusion-stabilized spike from the original Wuhan strain. The CDR3 covers 14 residues. Germline V gene lookup returns CDR1 SGHNT and CDR2 YENEEA. V gave up 4 bases and J gave up 5 bases; unmatched junction bases: 6. Only in-frame clones appear in the TCRdb table, and some are missing; sequencing was by immunoSEQ multiplex PCR. Among 200,000 to 250,000 clones listed, approximately 90% were seen once.

Sequencing used peripheral blood, obtained in a trial of Ad26.COV2.S vaccine versus placebo. The clonotype was recovered from a person between 18 and 65 years old who received the Ad26.COV2.S COVID-19 vaccine or a placebo. The rearrangement links TRBV11-3 to TRBJ2-5; 8 bases fit TRBD2. The CDR3 reads CASSSGGAWETQYF. The CDR3 nucleotides read TGTGCCAGCAGCTCCGGGGGGGCTTGGGAGACCCAGTACTTC. The complete variable domain, with remaining parts taken from reference TRBV11-3 and TRBJ2-5, reads EAGVVQSPRYKIIEKKQPVAFWCNPISGHNTLYWYLQNLGQGPELLIRYENEEAVDDSQLPKDRFSAERLKGVDSTLKIQPAELGDSAVYLCASSSGGAWETQYFGPGTRLLVL.